This record looks at one T cell receptor (beta chain) sequence and its context. Its cognate antigen is unknown. Between the trimmed V and J ends, which lost 0 bases and 1 base, there was a span of 17 bases. The CDR3 spans 18 residues. Germline-derived CDR1 and CDR2 are LNHNV and YYDKDF (reference sequence). CD4+ T cells that had been cultured provided DNA sequenced with the Oncomine TCR Beta short-read assay. TCRdb analysed the PCR reads with MiXCR anew, one entry per CDR3 protein. The table has about 14,000 distinct CDR3 sequences, more than 55% seen once. As to treatment: roughly ten-day PBMC culture with coronavirus spike peptide pools or control peptides (ViraFEST assay). Via ViraFEST, peptide pools expanded antigen-specific T cells before TCR sequencing. This entry belongs to a study of vaccination and CD4 T cells after COVID-19. Study-wide context: With a range of 35 to 161, the median interval from diagnosis to drawing post-COVID samples was approximately 91 days. Broader study findings: The analysis of convalescent patients involved relatively few individuals and lacked early post-infection timepoints.

The TCR originated in a human donor who had recovered from COVID-19. The chain carries TRBV15 and TRBJ2-3, with D possibly called TRBD1 or TRBD2 (5 bases each). Material: CD4+ T cells from blood, cultured in vitro. CDR3 nucleotides: TGTGCCACCAGCAGAGATGGGGGATCTTTGGGAGGCACAGATACGCAGTATTTT. Translation: CATSRDGGSLGGTDTQYF. The full variable domain, in which reference TRBV15 and TRBJ2-3 provide the parts outside the CDR3, is DAMVIQNPRYQVTQFGKPVTLSCSQTLNHNVMYWYQQKSSQAPKLLFHYYDKDFNNEADTPDNFQSRRPNTSFCFLDIRSPGLGDTAMYLCATSRDGGSLGGTDTQYFGPGTRLTVL.